One sample yielded the 25 T cell receptor beta chains listed below, sequenced in a study of T cell repertoires in cytomegalovirus infection. For these TCRs, the target antigens are not known. TCRdb called the reads again in MiXCR, with one record for every CDR3 protein. The table lists roughly 570,000 distinct CDR3 sequences, about 40% of them singletons. Sequencing was performed on cultured PBMCs, taken from culture after CMV antigen stimulation. Source of these receptors: a human donor in good health (CMV status not recorded). Some clones in this sample may be carry-over from other donors' samples.

The chain recombines TRBV7-2 with TRBJ2-2, with D tentatively TRBD1 (5 bases). Per germline, CDR1 SGHTA and CDR2 FQGNSA. The CDR3 is 15 amino acids. The V end was cut by 5 bases, the J end by 1 base, with 11 bases between. CDR3 in DNA: TGTGCCAGCAGCCGACGCAGGGAGAACACCGGGGAGCTGTTTTTT. It codes for CASSRRRENTGELFF.

The rearrangement joins TRBV7-2 to TRBJ1-5; no firm D call. Between the trimmed V and J ends, which lost 5 bases and 0 bases, there was a span of 11 bases. The CDR3 runs to 15 residues. Germline-derived CDR1 and CDR2 are SGHTA and FQGNSA. The CDR3 reads CASSESLYSNQPQHF. For the CDR3, the DNA is TGTGCCAGCAGCGAGAGTTTATATAGCAATCAGCCCCAGCATTTT.

The J gene is TRBJ1-5, the V gene TRBV18; a possible D gene is TRBD1 (5 bases). Germline CDR1 is KGHSH and CDR2 is LQKENI. Trimming pared 6 bases from V and 6 bases from J, leaving 18 bases between. The CDR3 totals 15 residues. Here the CDR3 reads CASSTYMGEVQPQHF. CDR3 nucleotides: TGTGCCAGCTCTACGTACATGGGGGAAGTTCAGCCCCAGCATTTT.

This rearrangement joins TRBV7-7 to TRBJ2-2, with 10 bases that match TRBD2. The CDR3 is 16 residues long. The germline CDR1 and CDR2 sequences are SSHAT and FNYEAQ (reference sequence). With V trimmed by 5 bases and J by 1 base, 4 bases remained unmatched. The CDR3 region is CASSPWTSGNTGELFF. The CDR3, as DNA: TGTGCCAGCAGCCCTTGGACTAGCGGGAACACCGGGGAGCTGTTTTTT.

Many counts were recorded for this clonotype. J is TRBJ2-3 and V is TRBV7-2; D ambiguous. V was cut by 1 base and J by 2 bases, with 7 bases left in between. The CDR3 has 14 residues. Germline lookup yields CDR1 SGHTA and CDR2 FQGNSA. The CDR3 spells CASSLVGSTDTQYF. For the CDR3, the DNA is TGTGCCAGCAGCTTAGTAGGATCCACAGATACGCAGTATTTT.

The genes are TRBV7-2 and TRBJ2-2, with TRBD2 matching over 12 bases. The CDR3 spans 18 residues. Germline lookup yields CDR1 SGHTA and CDR2 FQGNSA. With V trimmed by 1 base and J by 7 bases, 10 bases remained unmatched. The CDR3: CASSLGWRTSGVHGELFF. In nucleotides, the CDR3 is TGTGCCAGCAGCTTAGGTTGGAGGACTAGCGGGGTTCACGGGGAGCTGTTTTTT.

The table lists this clonotype with many counts. The chain carries TRBV7-2 and TRBJ2-1, with TRBD2 identical over 12 bases. Germline assignment: CDR1 SGHTA and CDR2 FQGNSA. V lost 5 bases, J lost 8 bases, and 10 bases stayed unmatched. The CDR3 loop spans 16 amino acids. The CDR3 loop reads CASSRTSGTSGHEQFF. CDR3 sequence (DNA): TGTGCCAGCAGCCGGACTAGCGGGACGTCGGGCCATGAGCAGTTCTTC.

This clonotype appeared many times. The CDR3 DNA follows: TGTGCCAGCAGCTTAGATCCCAGCGCCCACAATGAGCAGTTCTTC. Protein product: CASSLDPSAHNEQFF. The J gene is TRBJ2-1, the V gene TRBV7-2; D remains ambiguous. The germline gives CDR1 SGHTA, CDR2 FQGNSA. V was trimmed by 1 base and J by 5 bases, leaving 12 bases between them. The length of the CDR3 is 15 residues.

Many counts were recorded for this clonotype. The rearrangement uses TRBV7-6 and TRBJ1-1; D uncertain. V was shortened by 5 bases and J by 4 bases, with 11 bases between the two germline ends. This CDR3 region has 13 residues. In germline, CDR1 is SGHVS, CDR2 FNYEAQ. The CDR3 DNA reads as TGTGCCAGCAGCCTCGCCCTTAGCACTGAAGCTTTCTTT. This encodes CASSLALSTEAFF.

This clonotype was detected only a few times. The chain links TRBV12-3 or TRBV12-4 to TRBJ2-7; 8 positions agree with TRBD1. With V trimmed by 3 bases and J by 9 bases, 7 bases remained unmatched. There are 13 residues in the CDR3. The CDR3 coding sequence is TGTGCCAGCAGTTTGGTGACAGGGGAGGCGCAGTACTTC. Residues: CASSLVTGEAQYF.

This clonotype appeared once. The chain couples TRBV6-4 to TRBJ1-5; D uncertain. V lost 3 bases, J lost 5 bases, and 8 bases lay in between. There are 13 residues in the CDR3. CDR1 is MRHNA and CDR2 is SNTAGT in the germline V gene. The CDR3 here is CASSEQEDQPQHF. The DNA of the CDR3 is TGTGCCAGCAGTGAGCAAGAGGATCAGCCCCAGCATTTT.

This clonotype came up a few times. The chain carries TRBV18 and TRBJ1-1; D call uncertain. V gave up 2 bases and J gave up 7 bases, with 11 bases separating them. The CDR3 is made up of 13 amino acids. Germline CDR1 KGHSH, CDR2 LQKENI. CDR3 region: CASSPRINGEAFF. The DNA of the CDR3 is TGTGCCAGCTCACCAAGGATCAACGGTGAAGCTTTCTTT.

This clonotype was counted ten times or more. This sequence joins TRBV7-2 and TRBJ1-1; D not resolved. V was pared by 2 bases and J by 0 bases, with 16 bases between. The CDR3 length is 17 residues. From germline, CDR1 is SGHTA and CDR2 FQGNSA. The CDR3 here is CASSLSFKRLMNTEAFF. In DNA, the CDR3 is TGTGCCAGCAGCTTAAGTTTTAAGAGGCTCATGAACACTGAAGCTTTCTTT.

The V gene is TRBV7-2, the J gene TRBJ2-7; 8 bases map to TRBD2. Germline values: CDR1 SGHTA, CDR2 FQGNSA. The V and J ends lost 2 bases and 0 bases, in that order; junction bases with no gene match: 9. The CDR3 totals 17 residues. CDR3 coding DNA: TGTGCCAGCAGCTTAAGAGGACTAGCCGGGGGCTCCTACGAGCAGTACTTC. The encoded protein is CASSLRGLAGGSYEQYF.

The chain uses TRBV5-1 and TRBJ2-1; TRBD1 or TRBD2 may be the D gene (6 bases each). Germline CDR1 and CDR2: SGHRS and YFSETQ. The V and J ends lost 0 bases and 5 bases respectively, with 15 bases between them. The length of the CDR3 is 16 residues. CDR3 sequence (DNA): TGCGCCAGCAGCTTGGAAGGGGGGCTGGGGAACAATGAGCAGTTCTTC. This codes for CASSLEGGLGNNEQFF.

This chain joins TRBV10-3 and TRBJ2-5; weak D call: TRBD2 (5 bases). In germline, CDR1 is ENHRY, CDR2 SYGVKD. The length of the CDR3 is 13 residues. Trimming cost V 7 bases and J 5 bases, with 14 bases left between them. DNA of the CDR3: TGTGCCATCAACGGGGAGTTAGGGGAGACCCAGTACTTC. Protein: CAINGELGETQYF.

The chain uses TRBV27 and TRBJ2-7; D gene unclear. Per germline, CDR1 MNHEY and CDR2 SMNVEV (reference sequence). Trimming pared 5 bases from V and 0 bases from J, leaving 17 bases between. The CDR3 has 16 residues. CDR3 sequence: CASSPTGTMSSYEQYF. CDR3 sequence (DNA): TGTGCCAGCAGTCCGACTGGTACGATGAGCTCCTACGAGCAGTACTTC.

This rearrangement joins TRBV7-6 to TRBJ2-3; D not resolved. CDR3 size: 15 residues. V dropped 5 bases and J dropped 0 bases, with 12 bases sitting between them. CDR1 and CDR2 from the germline V gene are SGHVS and FNYEAQ. DNA of the CDR3: TGTGCCAGCAGCCCCGGGCAGACTAGCACAGATACGCAGTATTTT. This translates into CASSPGQTSTDTQYF.

With respect to this clonotype: Mismatch with germline at one junction end may stem from a read error. This sequence joins TRBV19 and TRBJ1-3; tentatively, D is TRBD1 (5 bases). CDR1 and CDR2 (germline): LNHDA, SQIVND (reference sequence). The CDR3 sequence is 16 residues long. CDR3 in amino acids: CASNIDWDLIGNTIYF. The CDR3 nucleotides are TGTGCCAGTAATATAGATTGGGACTTGATTGGAAACACCATATATTTT. The whole variable domain, remainder taken from reference TRBV19 and TRBJ1-3, is DGGITQSPKYLFRKEGQNVTLSCEQNLNHDAMYWYRQDPGQGLRLIYYSQIVNDFQKGDIAEGYSVSREKKESFPLTVTSAQKNPTAFYLCASNIDWDLIGNTIYFGEGSWLTVV.

The chain employs TRBV20-1 and TRBJ2-7; D possibly corresponds to TRBD2 (6 bases). Germline V gene lookup returns CDR1 DFQATT and CDR2 SNEGSKA (reference sequence). The CDR3 length is 17 residues. Trimming stripped 1 base from V and 0 bases from J, with 19 bases between. CDR3 DNA: TGCAGTGCTAGAGGTGGGGCCGGGACTCCTAGCTCCTACGAGCAGTACTTC. It is translated as CSARGGAGTPSSYEQYF.

The chain carries TRBV27 and TRBJ2-7; D could derive from TRBD1 or TRBD2 (5 bases each). CDR1 and CDR2 from the germline V gene are MNHEY and SMNVEV (reference sequence). The CDR3 runs 14 residues. V lost 5 bases and J 0 bases, leaving 11 bases between the germline ends. CDR3 DNA: TGTGCCAGCAGTCGGGACGCATACTCCTACGAGCAGTACTTC. Its translation is CASSRDAYSYEQYF.

This clonotype turned up a few times. V usage is TRBV7-2 and J usage is TRBJ1-1; D not certain. V was trimmed by 2 bases and J by 4 bases, leaving 11 bases between them. Per the germline V gene, CDR1 is SGHTA and CDR2 is FQGNSA. The CDR3 covers 14 residues. CDR3 residues: CASSLNGGSTEAFF. DNA for the CDR3: TGTGCCAGCAGCTTAAATGGAGGTAGCACTGAAGCTTTCTTT.

The chain uses TRBV20-1 and TRBJ1-1; no firm D call. The CDR3 covers 11 residues. CDR1 and CDR2 (germline): DFQATT, SNEGSKA (reference sequence). V was cut by 5 bases and J by 4 bases, with 8 bases left in between. The CDR3 protein is CSAGPRTEAFF. CDR3 coding DNA: TGCAGTGCTGGCCCCCGCACTGAAGCTTTCTTT.

The J gene is TRBJ1-1, the V gene TRBV28, with TRBD1 identical over 7 bases. Germline lookup yields CDR1 MDHEN and CDR2 SYDVKM. This CDR3 region has 15 residues. Trimming at V came to 4 bases and at J to 2 bases, leaving 7 bases not matched to a gene. CDR3 bases: TGTGCCAGCAGTTCCGGAGGGACAGACAACACTGAAGCTTTCTTT. As protein: CASSSGGTDNTEAFF.

In its sample, this clonotype was seen once. The rearrangement links TRBV5-3 to TRBJ1-2; no clear D. TRBV5-3 is known as an ORF, though its function is uncertain. Trimming shortened V by 8 bases and J by 8 bases, and 19 bases separated the two germline ends. There are 13 residues in the CDR3. DNA for the CDR3: TGTGCCAGCAGCCTATACGGGTTTGGGGGCTACACCTTC. Protein product: CASSLYGFGGYTF.